These 29 T cell receptor beta chains were all obtained from the same sample, sequenced in a study of T cell repertoires in cytomegalovirus infection. TCRdb analysed the reads with MiXCR anew, one entry per CDR3 protein. Of 150,000 to 200,000 distinct CDR3 sequences listed, 28% were seen once; the top ten hold approximately 30%. Sequenced: PBMCs. The receptor set was obtained from a human donor in good health (CMV status not recorded). Some clones in this sample may be carry-over from other donors' samples.

The table lists this clonotype with a few counts. The V gene is TRBV4-1, the J gene TRBJ2-1; 10 nucleotides agree with TRBD2. The CDR3 is 19 residues long. Losses at the gene ends were 0 bases for V and 7 bases for J; bases not matched to a gene: 15. Germline V CDR1 and CDR2: MGHRA, YSYEKL. The CDR3 nucleotides are TGCGCCAGCAGCCAAGACCCACCCTTCGGGACTAGCGTTGGGAATGAGCAGTTCTTC. Translation: CASSQDPPFGTSVGNEQFF.

There are many counts of this clonotype. This sequence joins TRBV7-2 and TRBJ1-3; a possible D gene is TRBD1 (6 bases). Trimming took 1 base from V and 4 from J, leaving 14 bases between them. This CDR3 is built from 16 residues. CDR1 is SGHTA and CDR2 is FQGNSA in the germline V gene. The CDR3: CASSLGAGAWGNTIYF. CDR3 in DNA: TGTGCCAGCAGCTTAGGGGCAGGGGCCTGGGGAAACACCATATATTTT.

This chain joins TRBV7-2 and TRBJ1-5; weak D call: TRBD1 (6 bases). Germline CDR1 is SGHTA and CDR2 is FQGNSA. V gave up 5 bases and J gave up 5 bases, with 10 bases separating them. This CDR3 spans 13 amino acids. Written as DNA, the CDR3 is TGTACCAGCAGCCACAGGGTTCATCAGCCCCAGCATTTT. Translated: CTSSHRVHQPQHF.

V is TRBV20-1 and J is TRBJ1-6; D is undetermined. The CDR3 is 16 residues long. Looked up from germline, CDR1 is DFQATT and CDR2 is SNEGSKA (reference sequence). V lost 0 bases to trimming and J lost 0 bases, with 9 bases between them. Written as DNA, the CDR3 is TGCAGTGCTAGAGACCGGGGAAGCTCCTATAATTCACCCCTCCACTTT. It yields the protein CSARDRGSSYNSPLHF.

This chain links TRBV28 with TRBJ2-6; 10 positions agree with TRBD1. Germline V gene sequence: CDR1 MDHEN, CDR2 SYDVKM. V shed 6 bases, J shed 4 bases, and the junction held 6 bases outside the gene matches. This CDR3 has 16 residues. The CDR3: CASRTGGVSGANVLTF. The CDR3 DNA reads as TGTGCCAGCAGGACAGGGGGCGTTTCGGGGGCCAACGTCCTGACTTTC.

A few counts support this clonotype. This chain uses TRBV7-2 with TRBJ2-1; D not certain. The germline V gene has CDR1 SGHTA and CDR2 FQGNSA. This CDR3 comprises 13 residues. V gave up 4 bases and J gave up 8 bases, with 12 bases separating them. In DNA form, the CDR3 reads TGTGCCAGCAGCTCCGTACTTTGGGATGAGCAGTTCTTC. This gives the protein CASSSVLWDEQFF. The entire variable domain, with the rest obtained from reference TRBV7-2 and TRBJ2-1, is as follows: GAGVSQSPSNKVTEKGKDVELRCDPISGHTALYWYRQSLGQGLEFLIYFQGNSAPDKSGLPSDRFSAERTGGSVSTLTIQRTQQEDSAVYLCASSSVLWDEQFFGPGTRLTVL.

This clonotype appeared many times. The chain recombines TRBV4-2 with TRBJ1-6; D uncertain. Germline V gene data show CDR1 as LGHNA and CDR2 as YNFKEQ. Trimming took 1 base from V and 16 from J, leaving 23 bases between them. The CDR3 sequence is 16 residues long. CDR3 sequence reads: CASSQVGRTTQLGLHF. The DNA of the CDR3 is TGTGCCAGCAGCCAAGTTGGGAGGACCACCCAGTTGGGTCTCCACTTT.

This clonotype was seen a handful of times. The chain is built from TRBV13 and TRBJ2-1; the D gene is possibly TRBD1 (6 bases). The CDR3 is 13 residues long. Germline CDR1 PRHDT, CDR2 FYEKMQ (reference sequence). Trimming cost V 4 bases and J 5 bases, with 9 bases left between them. CDR3 in amino acids: CASSSQGNNEQFF. The CDR3 region has the DNA TGTGCCAGCAGCTCACAGGGTAACAATGAGCAGTTCTTC. The complete variable domain, with remaining parts taken from reference TRBV13 and TRBJ2-1, reads AAGVIQSPRHLIKEKRETATLKCYPIPRHDTVYWYQQGPGQDPQFLISFYEKMQSDKGSIPDRFSAQQFSDYHSELNMSSLELGDSALYFCASSSQGNNEQFFGPGTRLTVL.

The chain joins TRBV27 to TRBJ2-1; 8 nucleotides agree with TRBD2. After removal of 4 bases from V and 2 bases from J, the junction contained 7 bases not matched to a gene. The CDR3 sequence is 16 residues long. Germline-derived CDR1 and CDR2 are MNHEY and SMNVEV (reference sequence). The CDR3, as DNA: TGTGCCAGCAGTTCTGCGCCGGGGGGGACCTACAATGAGCAGTTCTTC. It encodes CASSSAPGGTYNEQFF.

The chain uses TRBV6-1 and TRBJ1-1; the D gene is possibly TRBD1 (5 bases). Trimming shortened V by 7 bases and J by 3 bases, and 12 bases separated the two germline ends. Per the germline V gene, CDR1 is MNHNS and CDR2 is SASEGT. The CDR3 totals 13 residues. DNA for the CDR3: TGTGCCAGCAAGGAGGGGAGGGACACTGAAGCTTTCTTT. This encodes CASKEGRDTEAFF.

This clonotype was seen repeatedly, ten times or more. V is TRBV7-6 and J is TRBJ2-1; 12 bases are shared with TRBD1. Germline CDR1 SGHVS, CDR2 FNYEAQ. The CDR3 has 19 amino acids. V gave up 5 bases and J gave up 13 bases; unmatched junction bases: 24. DNA for the CDR3: TGTGCCAGCAGCCTACGTTGCGGGGACAGGGGGCGTCCCGGTGGGTCACAGTTCTTC. Its protein product is CASSLRCGDRGRPGGSQFF.

A remark on this clonotype: A much larger clone sits a single nucleotide away, making a read error possible. The CDR3 does not close with the conserved phenylalanine or tryptophan, likely indicating a read error. The chain couples TRBV12-3 or TRBV12-4 to TRBJ1-1; tentative D call: TRBD1 (6 bases). This CDR3 region has 13 residues. V lost 0 bases and J 5 bases, leaving 7 bases between the germline ends. CDR3 loop: CASSLAQGTEAFS. The CDR3 region has the DNA TGTGCCAGCAGTTTAGCGCAGGGGACTGAAGCTTTCTCT.

The rearrangement links TRBV6-6 to TRBJ1-1, with a weak D call TRBD1 (5 bases). This CDR3 spans 10 amino acids. The V gene lost 6 bases and the J gene lost 8 bases, with 7 bases spanning the gap. CDR1 MNHNY and CDR2 SVGAGI come from the germline V gene (reference sequence). DNA for the CDR3: TGTGCCAGCAGCAGACAGGAAGCTTTCTTT. Translation: CASSRQEAFF.

This clonotype has a handful of counts. The gene calls are TRBV19 and TRBJ1-1, with D tentatively TRBD1 (5 bases). CDR1 and CDR2 from the germline V gene are LNHDA and SQIVND (reference sequence). V was shortened by 3 bases and J by 3 bases, with 8 bases between the two germline ends. This CDR3 contains 13 residues. DNA of the CDR3: TGTGCCAGTAGTATGGGGGACGACACTGAAGCTTTCTTT. This codes for CASSMGDDTEAFF.

This clonotype appeared a single time. This chain joins TRBV12-3 or TRBV12-4 and TRBJ2-5; D may be TRBD1 or TRBD2 (6 bases each). The CDR3 totals 15 residues. Trimming shortened V by 6 bases and J by 4 bases, and 18 bases separated the two germline ends. This CDR3 reads CASSLAEGGVETQYF. The CDR3, as DNA: TGTGCCAGCAGCCTCGCTGAGGGGGGCGTAGAGACCCAGTACTTC.

Written as DNA, the CDR3 is TGCGCCAGCGGCCACAGGGGGCTTAGCGGGACAAACACCGGGGAGCTGTTTTTT. Translated: CASGHRGLSGTNTGELFF. The chain links TRBV5-1 to TRBJ2-2; TRBD1 might be the D (9 bases). The CDR3 spans 18 residues. Germline loops: CDR1 SGHRS, CDR2 YFSETQ. Between the trimmed V and J ends, which lost 7 bases and 2 bases, there was a span of 24 bases.

The chain recombines TRBV12-3 or TRBV12-4 with TRBJ1-5, with D perhaps matching TRBD1 (5 bases). The CDR3 has 15 residues. V shed 6 bases and J shed 5 bases, with 17 bases lying between them. The CDR3 here is CASSRGRGQDQPQHF. The CDR3 DNA is TGTGCCAGCAGCCGCGGACGGGGCCAAGATCAGCCCCAGCATTTT.

This clonotype was recorded many times. The chain couples TRBV7-6 to TRBJ1-1; a weak D match, TRBD1 (5 bases). The CDR3 has 15 amino acids. Germline-derived CDR1 and CDR2 are SGHVS and FNYEAQ. V lost 4 bases and J 1 base, leaving 13 bases between the germline ends. The CDR3 is CASSSLGRTNTEAFF. In DNA, the CDR3 is TGTGCCAGCAGCTCACTGGGGCGTACGAACACTGAAGCTTTCTTT.

This clonotype turned up a few times. The rearrangement uses TRBV4-3 and TRBJ2-1; the match to TRBD2 covers 10 bases. After removal of 4 bases from V and 9 bases from J, the junction contained 6 bases not matched to a gene. Germline assignment: CDR1 LGHNA and CDR2 YSLEER. This CDR3 region has 14 residues. In DNA, the CDR3 is TGCGCCAGCAGCCTCAGCGGGGGGGTATTTGAGCAGTTCTTC. Its translation is CASSLSGGVFEQFF.

The chain couples TRBV7-1 to TRBJ1-6; D is uncertain. TRBV7-1 is flagged as an ORF with uncertain function. V was shortened by 5 bases and J by 7 bases, with 15 bases between the two germline ends. The CDR3 spans 15 residues. The CDR3 DNA is TGTGCCAGCAGCCGAGGGTCCCCTGGCAATTCACCCCTCCACTTT. As protein: CASSRGSPGNSPLHF.

The rearrangement uses TRBV11-2 and TRBJ2-7; 9 bases are shared with TRBD1. From germline, CDR1 is SGHAT and CDR2 FQNNGV. CDR3 length: 17 residues. Unmatched junction bases numbered 8, after V lost 0 bases and J lost 2 bases. This CDR3 reads CASSLEVRTGVTYEQYF. The CDR3 nucleotides read TGTGCCAGCAGCTTAGAGGTCAGGACAGGGGTGACCTACGAGCAGTACTTC.

The chain uses TRBV7-6 and TRBJ1-3; tentative D call: TRBD1 (5 bases). Germline V gives CDR1 SGHVS, CDR2 FNYEAQ. This CDR3 has 16 residues. V was cut by 1 base and J by 7 bases, with 17 bases left in between. CDR3 amino acids: CASSLGLRGPTNTIYF. The CDR3 nucleotides are TGTGCCAGCAGCTTAGGTTTAAGGGGACCTACCAACACCATATATTTT.

On this clonotype itself: This may come from a read error, since a much larger clone is one base off. This chain uses TRBV6-1 with TRBJ1-2; TRBD1 matches 7 bases. CDR3 length: 14 residues. Per germline, CDR1 MNHNS and CDR2 SASEGT. V shed 5 bases and J 6 bases; nucleotides not matched to a gene: 9. DNA for the CDR3: TGTGCCAGCAGTAAATTGAGAGGACAGGATGGCTACACCTTC. It yields the protein CASSKLRGQDGYTF.

The chain links TRBV5-1 to TRBJ1-2; the match to TRBD1 covers 7 bases. The germline CDR1 and CDR2 sequences are SGHRS and YFSETQ. CDR3 length equals 15 residues. V lost 3 bases and J lost 1; bases outside the gene matches: 6. The CDR3 DNA follows: TGCGCCAGCAGCTCCCAGGGACAGTTTAACTATGGCTACACCTTC. Its protein product is CASSSQGQFNYGYTF.

The V call is TRBV5-1, the J call TRBJ2-7, with 11 nucleotides matching TRBD2. Germline trimming cut 0 bases from V and 6 bases from J; bases unmatched to any gene: 5. This CDR3 has 15 residues. Germline CDR1 reads SGHRS; CDR2 reads YFSETQ. The CDR3 sequence is CASSLDSGGVSEQYF. The CDR3 nucleotides are TGCGCCAGCAGCTTGGATAGCGGGGGGGTGTCCGAGCAGTACTTC.

This clonotype has a single count. The V and J genes are TRBV2 and TRBJ2-6, with D possibly being TRBD1 (6 bases). The CDR3 runs to 18 residues. Trimming left V 7 bases short and J 0 bases short, with 19 bases between. CDR1 and CDR2 (germline): SNHLY, FYNNEI. The CDR3 nucleotides read TGTGCCAGCACCCTCGAAGGGGGTTTCATCTCTGGGGCCAACGTCCTGACTTTC. Amino acids: CASTLEGGFISGANVLTF.

This chain uses TRBV12-3 or TRBV12-4 with TRBJ1-1; D possibly corresponds to TRBD1 (6 bases). The CDR3 consists of 13 residues. The V gene lost 5 bases and the J gene lost 5 bases, with 12 bases spanning the gap. This chain's CDR3 is CASSDRRGTEAFF. In DNA, the CDR3 is TGTGCCAGCAGTGACAGGAGGGGAACTGAAGCTTTCTTT.

J is TRBJ2-7 and V is TRBV7-2; D not certain. The CDR3 consists of 13 residues. The germline CDR1 and CDR2 sequences are SGHTA and FQGNSA. Trimming took off 6 bases at V and 4 bases at J, with 13 bases between the two ends. The CDR3 is CASRRRPQYEQYF. Here the CDR3 DNA reads TGTGCCAGCAGGCGAAGGCCACAATACGAGCAGTACTTC.

This clonotype was detected a few times. A read error may explain this, as a much larger clone is one base away. The chain recombines TRBV7-9 with TRBJ1-2; D remains ambiguous. The CDR3 sequence is 11 residues long. The germline V gene has CDR1 SEHNR and CDR2 FQNEAQ (reference sequence). Trimming shortened V by 3 bases and J by 2 bases, and 1 base separated the two germline ends. CDR3 amino acids: CASSFNYGYTF. The CDR3 nucleotides are TGTGCCAGCAGCTTCAACTATGGCTACACCTTC.